Each of the 22 T cell receptor beta chains below was sequenced from the same sample in a study of T-cell memory formation after mild COVID-19. TCRdb analysed the 5' RACE reads with MiXCR anew, one entry per CDR3 protein. Counted here are around 250,000 distinct CDR3 sequences, 7.5% to 10% occurring once; the ten biggest clones make up under 25%. Sequenced: PBMCs or a T cell subset sorted from them (not recorded which). The receptors derive from a man aged 18 to 29 who had mild COVID-19 (a few samples of this study predate the infection). Cell type and time point are not known.

This clonotype was observed at least ten times. This chain uses TRBV24-1 with TRBJ2-1; D remains unclear. Trimming left V 5 bases short and J 6 bases short, with 7 bases between. CDR1 and CDR2 (germline): KGHDR, SFDVKD. The CDR3 is 12 amino acids. CDR3 protein: CATSGYGNEQFF. The CDR3 DNA reads TGTGCCACCAGTGGATACGGCAATGAGCAGTTCTTC.

This clonotype was seen a few times. This chain connects TRBV6-5 to TRBJ1-1; TRBD1 aligns across 9 bases. The CDR3 has 15 residues. After removal of 2 bases from V and 8 bases from J, the junction contained 9 bases not matched to a gene. Germline values: CDR1 MNHEY, CDR2 SVGAGI. The CDR3 sequence is CASSYRRVGTGEAFF. CDR3 DNA: TGTGCCAGCAGTTACCGCCGCGTGGGGACAGGGGAAGCTTTCTTT.

This clonotype was counted at least ten times. This sequence joins TRBV7-2 and TRBJ2-2, with 7 bases identical to TRBD2. Unmatched junction bases numbered 10, after V lost 4 bases and J lost 2 bases. Germline V gives CDR1 SGHTA, CDR2 FQGNSA. CDR3 length: 17 amino acids. The CDR3 region has the DNA TGTGCCAGCAGCTCCGGATGGGCTAGCGGAAACACCGGGGAGCTGTTTTTT. Protein sequence: CASSSGWASGNTGELFF.

This clonotype showed up just a few times. The rearrangement uses TRBV9 and TRBJ2-3, with D tentatively TRBD2 (7 bases). The length of the CDR3 is 16 residues. V was pared by 4 bases and J by 3 bases, with 18 bases between. The germline CDR1 and CDR2 sequences are SGDLS and YYNGEE. CDR3 loop: CASSPFPGGQTDTQYF. The CDR3 bases are TGTGCCAGCAGCCCTTTCCCGGGGGGCCAAACAGATACGCAGTATTTT.

This clonotype was seen a few times. J is TRBJ2-5 and V is TRBV28; 7 bases line up with TRBD1. There are 15 residues in the CDR3. V shed 5 bases and J 7 bases; nucleotides not matched to a gene: 13. Germline V gene data show CDR1 as MDHEN and CDR2 as SYDVKM. The CDR3 reads CASSPTGQSSGTQYF. CDR3 sequence (DNA): TGTGCCAGCAGTCCCACGGGACAGAGTTCCGGGACCCAGTACTTC. The entire variable domain, with the rest obtained from reference TRBV28 and TRBJ2-5, is as follows: DVKVTQSSRYLVKRTGEKVFLECVQDMDHENMFWYRQDPGLGLRLIYFSYDVKMKEKGDIPEGYSVSREKKERFSLILESASTNQTSMYLCASSPTGQSSGTQYFGPGTRLLVL.

This clonotype appeared many times. This chain joins TRBV6-2 or TRBV6-3 and TRBJ2-3; D gene unclear. The CDR3 runs to 11 residues. The germline CDR1 and CDR2 sequences are MNHEY and SVGEGT. With 6 bases removed from V and 6 bases from J, the gap between germline ends came to 7 bases. The CDR3 is CASSPGDTQYF. CDR3 DNA sequence: TGTGCCAGCAGCCCGGGTGATACGCAGTATTTT.

The V call is TRBV11-2, the J call TRBJ2-7; D unclear. CDR1 and CDR2 from the germline V gene are SGHAT and FQNNGV. The CDR3 is 14 amino acids. V was pared by 1 base and J by 4 bases, with 11 bases between. This CDR3 is CASSLVTPRYEQYV. The CDR3, as DNA: TGTGCCAGCAGCTTAGTAACCCCTCGGTACGAGCAGTACGTC.

This chain connects TRBV6-1 to TRBJ2-1; the D gene is possibly TRBD1 (6 bases). Looked up from germline, CDR1 is MNHNS and CDR2 is SASEGT. This CDR3 comprises 14 residues. V shed 5 bases and J shed 7 bases, with 15 bases lying between them. The CDR3 protein is CASSRDKGNNEQFF. Here the CDR3 DNA reads TGTGCCAGCAGTCGGGACAAGGGGAATAATGAGCAGTTCTTC.

There are a few counts of this clonotype. This chain joins TRBV7-9 and TRBJ2-3, with 10 bases aligning to TRBD1. The CDR3 extends over 15 amino acids. V lost 5 bases to trimming and J lost 3 bases; unmatched junction nucleotides: 5. Germline V gene data show CDR1 as SEHNR and CDR2 as FQNEAQ (reference sequence). The CDR3 nucleotides read TGTGCCAGCAGCCACGGGACAGGGGAGACAGATACGCAGTATTTT. Translated: CASSHGTGETDTQYF.

In its sample, this clonotype was seen a few times. This CDR3 reads CASSQVGGGVYEQFF. The CDR3 region has the DNA TGCGCCAGCAGCCAAGTTGGCGGGGGAGTGTATGAGCAGTTCTTC. This chain connects TRBV4-3 to TRBJ2-1; 7 bases match TRBD2. The V gene end was trimmed by 1 base and the J gene end by 8 bases; junction bases not matched to a gene: 8. The length of the CDR3 is 15 residues. Germline CDR1 and CDR2: LGHNA and YSLEER.

This clonotype was seen more than once but under ten times. The chain couples TRBV27 to TRBJ2-7; 7 nucleotides line up with TRBD2. The CDR3 consists of 14 residues. CDR1 MNHEY and CDR2 SMNVEV come from the germline V gene (reference sequence). With V trimmed by 3 bases and J by 2 bases, 4 bases remained unmatched. In DNA form, the CDR3 reads TGTGCCAGCAGTTTTTCGCGGGGGACCTACGAGCAGTACTTC. Protein product: CASSFSRGTYEQYF.

The chain combines TRBV4-2 with TRBJ1-5; 8 bases match TRBD1. This CDR3 region has 16 residues. Germline V CDR1 and CDR2: LGHNA, YNFKEQ. V trimming: 4 bases; J trimming: 3 bases; junction bases outside the gene matches: 8. CDR3 in DNA: TGTGCCAGCAGCCCCTGGGACAGGCCGAACAATCAGCCCCAGCATTTT. It encodes CASSPWDRPNNQPQHF.

This clonotype was seen repeatedly, ten times or more. The CDR3: CSARDSASGGGTDTQYF. As DNA, the CDR3 is TGCAGTGCTAGAGATTCGGCTAGCGGGGGGGGCACAGATACGCAGTATTTT. The chain uses TRBV20-1 and TRBJ2-3, with 12 bases lining up with TRBD2. Germline V lookup: CDR1 DFQATT, CDR2 SNEGSKA (reference sequence). The CDR3 runs to 17 residues. Losses at the gene ends were 0 bases for V and 1 base for J; bases not matched to a gene: 5.

The rearrangement links TRBV12-3 or TRBV12-4 to TRBJ2-4; D perhaps matches TRBD2 (6 bases). The V and J ends lost 3 bases and 7 bases respectively, with 16 bases between them. The CDR3 spans 15 residues. The CDR3 spells CASSFVRAGTNIQYF. CDR3 in DNA: TGTGCCAGCAGTTTTGTTCGAGCAGGGACTAACATTCAGTACTTC.

The chain uses TRBV7-3 and TRBJ1-1; 7 bases agree with TRBD1. The V segment lost 6 bases and the J segment 3 bases; nucleotides outside the gene matches: 7. The CDR3 extends over 14 amino acids. Per germline, CDR1 SGHTA and CDR2 FQGTGA. The CDR3 sequence: CASRPTGSDTEAFF. The CDR3 coding sequence is TGTGCCAGCAGGCCGACAGGGTCGGACACTGAAGCTTTCTTT.

This clonotype came up a few times. The rearrangement uses TRBV5-4 and TRBJ2-5, with a weak D call TRBD2 (6 bases). The CDR3 has 12 residues. V was trimmed by 9 bases and J by 5 bases, leaving 14 bases between them. Looked up from germline, CDR1 is SGHNT and CDR2 is YYREEE (reference sequence). CDR3: CATGLWAETQYF. The DNA of the CDR3 is TGTGCCACCGGACTATGGGCGGAGACCCAGTACTTC.

This clonotype was detected only a few times. The chain couples TRBV27 to TRBJ2-7, with 7 bases matching TRBD1. The CDR3 covers 16 residues. The J segment lost 2 bases and the V segment lost 5 bases, leaving 12 bases of the junction unmatched. Germline V gene sequence: CDR1 MNHEY, CDR2 SMNVEV (reference sequence). DNA for the CDR3: TGTGCCAGCAGTCTCACAACCGGGACAGTACCCTACGAGCAGTACGTC. Translating gives CASSLTTGTVPYEQYV.

This clonotype was observed at least ten times. This chain links TRBV5-5 with TRBJ1-5; 7 bases fit TRBD1. V shed 4 bases, J shed 0 bases, and the junction held 16 bases outside the gene matches. This CDR3 is built from 19 residues. CDR1 and CDR2 (germline): SGHKS, YYEKEE (reference sequence). The CDR3 DNA sequence: TGTGCCAGCAGCCCTTGGGACAGTTCGAGGACATATAGCAATCAGCCCCAGCATTTT. Residues: CASSPWDSSRTYSNQPQHF.

The CDR3 sequence is CSADLDRGPQETQYF. CDR3 sequence (DNA): TGCAGTGCTGACCTAGACAGGGGGCCCCAAGAGACCCAGTACTTC. The chain is built from TRBV20-1 and TRBJ2-5, with TRBD1 matching over 10 bases. The germline V gene encodes CDR1 DFQATT and CDR2 SNEGSKA (reference sequence). Germline trimming cut 5 bases from V and 1 base from J; bases unmatched to any gene: 7. This CDR3 contains 15 residues.

This clonotype was picked up many times. V gene TRBV3-1 combines with J gene TRBJ2-2, with D maybe TRBD2 (5 bases). This CDR3 spans 14 amino acids. The V and J ends lost 4 bases and 4 bases respectively, with 10 bases between them. CDR1 is LGHDT and CDR2 is YNNKEL in the germline V gene (reference sequence). CDR3 amino acids: CASSRTEGTGELFF. CDR3 nucleotide sequence: TGTGCCAGCAGCCGGACTGAAGGCACCGGGGAGCTGTTTTTT.

This clonotype was counted only a few times. The chain combines TRBV4-3 with TRBJ2-3; D perhaps matches TRBD2 (5 bases). CDR1 LGHNA and CDR2 YSLEER come from the germline V gene. The V gene lost 4 bases and the J gene lost 0 bases, with 17 bases spanning the gap. CDR3 length equals 17 residues. CDR3 sequence (DNA): TGCGCCAGCAGCCGAGGGAGCCAATTTTCTAGCACAGATACGCAGTATTTT. Translation: CASSRGSQFSSTDTQYF.

This clonotype was found many times. This rearrangement joins TRBV7-3 to TRBJ2-3; D perhaps matches TRBD1 (5 bases). The germline gives CDR1 SGHTA, CDR2 FQGTGA. Deletions cut 3 bases from V and 2 bases from J, with 12 bases between. This CDR3 is 15 amino acids long. As DNA, the CDR3 is TGTGCCAGCAGCTTTATTGCAGGGTCCACAGATACGCAGTATTTT. Translation gives CASSFIAGSTDTQYF.